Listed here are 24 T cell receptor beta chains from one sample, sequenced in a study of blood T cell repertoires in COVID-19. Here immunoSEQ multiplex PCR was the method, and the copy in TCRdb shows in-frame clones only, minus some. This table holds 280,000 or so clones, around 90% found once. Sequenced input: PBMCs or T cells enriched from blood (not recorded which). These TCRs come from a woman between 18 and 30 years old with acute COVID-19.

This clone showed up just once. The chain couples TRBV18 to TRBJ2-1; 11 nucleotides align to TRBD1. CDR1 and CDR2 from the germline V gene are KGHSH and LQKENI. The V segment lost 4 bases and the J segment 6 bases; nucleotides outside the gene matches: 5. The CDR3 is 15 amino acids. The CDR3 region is CASSLAGTGGNEQFF. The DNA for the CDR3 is TGTGCCAGCTCACTTGCCGGGACAGGGGGCAATGAGCAGTTCTTC.

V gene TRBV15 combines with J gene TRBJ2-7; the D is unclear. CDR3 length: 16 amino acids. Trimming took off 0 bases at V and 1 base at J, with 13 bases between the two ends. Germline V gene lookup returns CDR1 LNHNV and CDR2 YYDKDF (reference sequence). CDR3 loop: CATSRDGQVESYEQYF. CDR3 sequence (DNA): TGTGCCACCAGCAGAGATGGCCAGGTAGAATCCTACGAGCAGTACTTC.

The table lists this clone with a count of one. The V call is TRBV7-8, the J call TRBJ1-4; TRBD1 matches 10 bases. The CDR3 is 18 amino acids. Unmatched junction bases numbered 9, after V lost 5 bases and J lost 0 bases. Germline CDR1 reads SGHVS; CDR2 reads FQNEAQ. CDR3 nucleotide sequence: TGTGCCAGCAGCCAACACCGGGACAGGGGAACAACTAATGAAAAACTGTTTTTT. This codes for CASSQHRDRGTTNEKLFF.

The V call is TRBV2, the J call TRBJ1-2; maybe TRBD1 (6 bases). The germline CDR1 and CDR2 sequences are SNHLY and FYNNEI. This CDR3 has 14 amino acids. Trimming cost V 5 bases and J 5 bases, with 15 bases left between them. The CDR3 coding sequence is TGTGCCAGCAGTCTTCTACAGGGATCTTATGGCTACACCTTC. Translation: CASSLLQGSYGYTF.

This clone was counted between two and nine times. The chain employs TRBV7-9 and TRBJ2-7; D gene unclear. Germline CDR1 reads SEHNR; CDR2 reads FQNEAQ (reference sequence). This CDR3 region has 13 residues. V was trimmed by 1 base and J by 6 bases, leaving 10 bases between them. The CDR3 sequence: CASSLGFSGEQYF. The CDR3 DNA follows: TGTGCCAGCAGCTTAGGATTCTCAGGCGAGCAGTACTTC.

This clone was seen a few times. The CDR3 coding sequence is TGTGCCAGTAGTATTGGGCACTCTGGAAACACCATATATTTT. Translation: CASSIGHSGNTIYF. The chain links TRBV19 to TRBJ1-3; no firm D call. The CDR3 covers 14 residues. V lost 3 bases and J lost 0, with 6 bases in between. Germline CDR1 and CDR2: LNHDA and SQIVND (reference sequence).

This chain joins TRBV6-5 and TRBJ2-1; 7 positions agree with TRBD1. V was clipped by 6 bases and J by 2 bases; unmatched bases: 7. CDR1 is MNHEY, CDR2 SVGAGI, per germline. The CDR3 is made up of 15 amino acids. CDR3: CASSLTGRTYNEQFF. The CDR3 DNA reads TGTGCCAGCAGCTTGACAGGGAGAACCTACAATGAGCAGTTCTTC.

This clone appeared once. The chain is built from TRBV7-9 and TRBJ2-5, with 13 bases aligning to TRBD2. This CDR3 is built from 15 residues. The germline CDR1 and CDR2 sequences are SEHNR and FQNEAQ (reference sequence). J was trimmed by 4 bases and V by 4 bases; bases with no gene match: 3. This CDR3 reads CASSSGLAGRETQYF. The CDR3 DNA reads TGTGCCAGCAGCTCGGGACTAGCGGGACGAGAGACCCAGTACTTC.

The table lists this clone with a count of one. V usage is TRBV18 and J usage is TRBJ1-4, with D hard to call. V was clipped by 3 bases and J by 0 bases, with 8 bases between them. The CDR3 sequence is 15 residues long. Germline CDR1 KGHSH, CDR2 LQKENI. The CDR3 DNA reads TGTGCCAGCTCACCCTCACTTGCAACTAATGAAAAACTGTTTTTT. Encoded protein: CASSPSLATNEKLFF.

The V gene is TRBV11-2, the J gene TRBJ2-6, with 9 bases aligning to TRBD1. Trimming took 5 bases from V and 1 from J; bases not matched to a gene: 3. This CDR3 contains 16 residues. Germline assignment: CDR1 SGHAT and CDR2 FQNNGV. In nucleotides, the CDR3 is TGTGCCAGCAGCGGACAGGGGTTGTCTGGGGCCAACGTCCTGACTTTC. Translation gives CASSGQGLSGANVLTF.

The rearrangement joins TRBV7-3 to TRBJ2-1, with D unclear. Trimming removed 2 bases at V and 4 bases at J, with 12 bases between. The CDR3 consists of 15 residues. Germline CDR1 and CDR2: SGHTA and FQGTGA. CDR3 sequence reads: CASSLQPTEYNEQFF. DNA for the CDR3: TGTGCCAGCAGCTTACAACCGACTGAATACAATGAGCAGTTCTTC.

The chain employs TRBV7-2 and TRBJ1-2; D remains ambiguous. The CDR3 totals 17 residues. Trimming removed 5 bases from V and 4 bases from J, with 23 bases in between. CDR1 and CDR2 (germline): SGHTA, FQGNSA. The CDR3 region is CASSPQDFGRPTYGYTF. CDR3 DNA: TGTGCCAGCAGCCCCCAAGATTTCGGGAGGCCCACCTATGGCTACACCTTC.

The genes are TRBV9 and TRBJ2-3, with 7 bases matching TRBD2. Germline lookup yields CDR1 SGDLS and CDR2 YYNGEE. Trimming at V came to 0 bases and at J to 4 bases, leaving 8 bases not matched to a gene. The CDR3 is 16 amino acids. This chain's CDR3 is CASSVAYREVSDTQYF. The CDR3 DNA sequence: TGTGCCAGCAGCGTAGCTTATCGGGAGGTGTCAGATACGCAGTATTTT. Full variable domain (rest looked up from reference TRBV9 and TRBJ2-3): DSGVTQTPKHLITATGQRVTLRCSPRSGDLSVYWYQQSLDQGLQFLIQYYNGEERAKGNILERFSAQQFPDLHSELNLSSLELGDSALYFCASSVAYREVSDTQYFGPGTRLTVL.

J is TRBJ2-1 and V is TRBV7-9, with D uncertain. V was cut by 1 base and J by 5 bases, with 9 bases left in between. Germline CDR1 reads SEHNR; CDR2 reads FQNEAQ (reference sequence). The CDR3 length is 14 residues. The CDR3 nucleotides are TGTGCCAGCAGCTTAGACGGTCTCGACAATGAGCAGTTCTTC. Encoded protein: CASSLDGLDNEQFF. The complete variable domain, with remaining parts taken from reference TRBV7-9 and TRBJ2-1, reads DTGVSQNPRHKITKRGQNVTFRCDPISEHNRLYWYRQTLGQGPEFLTYFQNEAQLEKSRLLSDRFSAERPKGSFSTLEIQRTEQGDSAMYLCASSLDGLDNEQFFGPGTRLTVL.

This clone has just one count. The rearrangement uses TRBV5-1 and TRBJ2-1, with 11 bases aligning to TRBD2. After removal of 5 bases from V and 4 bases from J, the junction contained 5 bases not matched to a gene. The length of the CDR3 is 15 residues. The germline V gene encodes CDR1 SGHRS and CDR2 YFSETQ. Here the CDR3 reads CASSSGRAFYNEQFF. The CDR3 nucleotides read TGCGCCAGCAGTAGCGGGAGGGCCTTTTACAATGAGCAGTTCTTC.

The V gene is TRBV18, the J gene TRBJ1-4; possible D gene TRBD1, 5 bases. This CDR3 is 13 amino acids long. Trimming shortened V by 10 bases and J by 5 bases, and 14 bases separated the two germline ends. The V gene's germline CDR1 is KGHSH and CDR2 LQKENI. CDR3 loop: CATQAGENEKLFF. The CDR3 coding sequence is TGTGCCACGCAAGCGGGGGAAAATGAAAAACTGTTTTTT.

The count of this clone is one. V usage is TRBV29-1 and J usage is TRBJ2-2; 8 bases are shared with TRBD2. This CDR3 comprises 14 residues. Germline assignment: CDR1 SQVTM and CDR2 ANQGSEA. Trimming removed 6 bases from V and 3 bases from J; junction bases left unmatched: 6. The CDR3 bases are TGCAGCGTGAAGAGCGGGAGAGACACCGGGGAGCTGTTTTTT. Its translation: CSVKSGRDTGELFF.

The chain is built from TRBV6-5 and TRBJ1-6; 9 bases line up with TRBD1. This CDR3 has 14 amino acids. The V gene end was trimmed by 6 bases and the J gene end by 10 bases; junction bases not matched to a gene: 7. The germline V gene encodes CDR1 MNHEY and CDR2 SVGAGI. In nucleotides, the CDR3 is TGTGCCAGCAGGCCGGACAGGGGAGCCTCACCCCTCCACTTT. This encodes CASRPDRGASPLHF.

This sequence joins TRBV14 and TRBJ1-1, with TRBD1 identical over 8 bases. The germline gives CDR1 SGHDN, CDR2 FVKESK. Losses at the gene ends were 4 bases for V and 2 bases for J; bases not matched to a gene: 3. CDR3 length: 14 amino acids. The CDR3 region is CASSRGTGNTEAFF. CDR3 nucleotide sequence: TGTGCCAGCAGCCGCGGGACAGGAAACACTGAAGCTTTCTTT.

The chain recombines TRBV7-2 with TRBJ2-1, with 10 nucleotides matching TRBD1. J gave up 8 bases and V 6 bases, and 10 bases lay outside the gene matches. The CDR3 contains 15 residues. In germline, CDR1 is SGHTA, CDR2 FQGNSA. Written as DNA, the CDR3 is TGTGCCAGCAGTTCCGGGACAGGGGCGTACTATGAGCAGTTCTTC. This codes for CASSSGTGAYYEQFF.

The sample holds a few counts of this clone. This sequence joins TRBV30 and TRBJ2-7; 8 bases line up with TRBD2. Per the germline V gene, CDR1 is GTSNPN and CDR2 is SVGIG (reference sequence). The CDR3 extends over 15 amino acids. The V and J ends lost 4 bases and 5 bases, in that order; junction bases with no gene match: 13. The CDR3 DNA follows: TGTGCCTGGAACCCACGGACGGGAGGGAGGGACGAGCAGTACTTC. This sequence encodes CAWNPRTGGRDEQYF.

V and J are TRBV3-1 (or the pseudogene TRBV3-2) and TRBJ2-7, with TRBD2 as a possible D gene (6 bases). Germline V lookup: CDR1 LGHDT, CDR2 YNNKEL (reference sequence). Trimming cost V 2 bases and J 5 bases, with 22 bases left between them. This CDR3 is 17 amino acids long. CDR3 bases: TGTGCCAGCAGCCAAAAGGGCCGGGGACTGCGGGCGGACGAGCAGTACTTC. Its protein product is CASSQKGRGLRADEQYF.

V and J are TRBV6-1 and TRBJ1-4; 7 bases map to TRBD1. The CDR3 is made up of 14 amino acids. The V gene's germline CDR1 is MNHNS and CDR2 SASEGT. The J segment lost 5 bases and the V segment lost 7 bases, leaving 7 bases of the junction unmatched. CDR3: CASTKTGQNEKLFF. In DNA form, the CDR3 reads TGTGCCAGCACTAAGACAGGGCAAAATGAAAAACTGTTTTTT.

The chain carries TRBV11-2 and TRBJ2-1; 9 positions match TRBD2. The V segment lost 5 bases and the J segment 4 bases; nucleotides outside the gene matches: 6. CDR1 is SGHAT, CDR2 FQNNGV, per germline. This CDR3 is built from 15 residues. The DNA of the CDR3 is TGTGCCAGCAGCCTGGGAAGCGGGGGGTACAATGAGCAGTTCTTC. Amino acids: CASSLGSGGYNEQFF.